The 29 T cell receptor beta chains reported below all come from one sample, sequenced in a study of regulatory T cells in long-lasting Graves disease. Time point meaning: newly diagnosed GD, antithyroid drugs for less than 3 months. Scientists built the TCR library using RNA that was extracted from PBMCs. iRepertoire HTBI primers and Arm-PCR of CDR3 regions built TCR beta libraries. A single record per CDR3 protein comes from TCRdb applying MiXCR to the multiplex PCR reads. Here the sample spans about 380,000 distinct CDR3 sequences, 15% to 19% being singletons. Source: peripheral blood mononuclear cells (PBMCs), taken at new diagnosis, from a patient treated with antithyroid drugs. The receptor source for this set is a female donor with Graves disease.

This clonotype was recorded at least ten times. This chain joins TRBV27 and TRBJ2-3, with 9 bases that match TRBD1. The germline gives CDR1 MNHEY, CDR2 SMNVEV (reference sequence). J gave up 3 bases and V 0 bases, and 7 bases lay outside the gene matches. CDR3 length equals 17 residues. CDR3 amino acids: CASSLSRGQGGTDTQYF. Here the CDR3 DNA reads TGTGCCAGCAGTTTATCCCGGGGACAGGGAGGAACAGATACGCAGTATTTT.

This clonotype was recorded a few times. This rearrangement joins TRBV19 to TRBJ1-4, with TRBD1 matching over 11 bases. The ends lost 9 bases at V and 8 bases at J; junction bases unmatched: 5. Germline CDR1 LNHDA, CDR2 SQIVND (reference sequence). The CDR3 runs to 13 residues. CDR3 sequence reads: CASWGTGGEKLFF. The CDR3 DNA reads TGTGCCAGCTGGGGGACAGGGGGAGAAAAACTGTTTTTT.

This clonotype was seen repeatedly, ten times or more. The gene calls are TRBV6-2 or TRBV6-3 and TRBJ1-1; the D is unclear. Germline V gives CDR1 MNHEY, CDR2 SVGEGT. CDR3 size: 14 residues. The V and J ends lost 0 bases and 10 bases respectively, with 15 bases between them. The CDR3 here is CASSYSQVYWGAFF. The DNA of the CDR3 is TGTGCCAGCAGTTACTCCCAGGTCTATTGGGGAGCTTTCTTT.

In its sample, this clonotype was seen many times. The V call is TRBV3-1, the J call TRBJ2-1; D is unclear. Trimming cost V 0 bases and J 7 bases, with 10 bases left between them. CDR1 and CDR2 from the germline V gene are LGHDT and YNNKEL (reference sequence). CDR3 length: 14 amino acids. The CDR3, as DNA: TGTGCCAGCAGCCAAGATATGGGTACGAATGAGCAGTTCTTC. As protein: CASSQDMGTNEQFF.

This clonotype was seen repeatedly, ten times or more. The chain combines TRBV6-1 with TRBJ2-7; 9 positions agree with TRBD2. Germline CDR1 and CDR2: MNHNS and SASEGT. J lost 3 bases, V lost 8 bases, and 5 bases had no gene match. This CDR3 is 13 amino acids long. CDR3 sequence reads: CASAASGIYEQYF. The CDR3 coding sequence is TGTGCCAGCGCAGCTAGCGGGATCTACGAGCAGTACTTC.

Ten or more counts support this clonotype. A read error may produce the germline difference seen at one junction end. The rearrangement uses TRBV4-3 and TRBJ2-3, with 7 bases identical to TRBD2. This CDR3 comprises 12 residues. Germline assignment: CDR1 LGHNA and CDR2 YSLEER. The CDR3 sequence: CASSQDMGLPKF. CDR3 sequence (DNA): TGCGCCAGCAGCCAAGATATGGGACTACCTAAATTT.

This clonotype was seen repeatedly, ten times or more. The rearrangement links TRBV2 to TRBJ2-7, with 11 bases matching TRBD1. With V trimmed by 6 bases and J by 2 bases, 3 bases remained unmatched. In germline, CDR1 is SNHLY, CDR2 FYNNEI. CDR3 length equals 14 residues. DNA for the CDR3: TGTGCCAGCAGGGGACAGGGGGTAACCTACGAGCAGTACTTC. The encoded protein is CASRGQGVTYEQYF.

This clonotype came up many times. This chain uses TRBV7-9 with TRBJ2-5, with TRBD2 as a possible D gene (6 bases). The ends were cut back, 10 bases at V and 1 base at J, with 19 bases in the middle. This CDR3 has 15 residues. The germline gives CDR1 SEHNR, CDR2 FQNEAQ (reference sequence). The CDR3 nucleotides are TGTGCCATTTCACGGGGGAGTGGCCCCCAAGAGACCCAGTACTTC. Encoded protein: CAISRGSGPQETQYF. Combining the CDR3 with reference TRBV7-9 and TRBJ2-5 gives the whole variable domain DTGVSQNPRHKITKRGQNVTFRCDPISEHNRLYWYRQTLGQGPEFLTYFQNEAQLEKSRLLSDRFSAERPKGSFSTLEIQRTEQGDSAMYLCAISRGSGPQETQYFGPGTRLLVL.

This clonotype was observed at least ten times. The chain couples TRBV7-9 to TRBJ2-7, with 10 bases matching TRBD1. Germline-derived CDR1 and CDR2 are SEHNR and FQNEAQ (reference sequence). Trimming at V came to 11 bases and at J to 9 bases, leaving 10 bases not matched to a gene. The CDR3 sequence is 12 residues long. Here the CDR3 DNA reads TGTGCCGGCGGGACAGGGGCGATGGGGCAGTACTTC. Translated, it gives CAGGTGAMGQYF.

This clonotype showed up just a few times. The chain combines TRBV24-1 with TRBJ1-6; unclear D gene. The CDR3 is 14 amino acids. Trimming took 2 bases from V and 12 from J, leaving 13 bases between them. The germline gives CDR1 KGHDR, CDR2 SFDVKD. CDR3 loop: CATSDSRLRGPLHF. The CDR3 bases are TGTGCCACCAGTGATTCCCGCCTGCGAGGACCCCTCCACTTT.

This clonotype was detected ten times or more. The V and J genes are TRBV29-1 and TRBJ1-1; a possible D gene is TRBD1 (6 bases). Germline values: CDR1 SQVTM, CDR2 ANQGSEA. The CDR3 has 16 residues. The germline V and J ends were trimmed by 5 bases and 5 bases, with 24 bases remaining between them. The CDR3 is CSVPRGGSRRRTEAFF. The CDR3, as DNA: TGCAGCGTTCCGAGGGGGGGGAGTCGGCGGCGGACTGAAGCTTTCTTT.

Many counts were recorded for this clonotype. This chain uses TRBV11-2 with TRBJ2-5, with a weak D call TRBD1 (5 bases). Between the trimmed V and J ends, which lost 2 bases and 6 bases, there was a span of 13 bases. Germline CDR1 is SGHAT and CDR2 is FQNNGV. CDR3 size: 14 residues. This CDR3 is CASSLNAPGKTQYF. The DNA of the CDR3 is TGTGCCAGCAGCTTAAACGCCCCAGGGAAGACCCAGTACTTC.

The chain recombines TRBV28 with TRBJ1-5, with D unclear. Between the trimmed V and J ends, which lost 6 bases and 6 bases, there was a span of 18 bases. CDR1 MDHEN and CDR2 SYDVKM come from the germline V gene. The CDR3 runs 15 residues. The CDR3 here is CASSPDPSVSQPQHF. The CDR3, as DNA: TGTGCCAGCAGCCCGGACCCCTCGGTTAGTCAGCCCCAGCATTTT.

A word on this clonotype: This could be a read error, since a much larger clone is one nucleotide away. This chain joins TRBV13 and TRBJ2-1; TRBD2 agrees at 11 bases. Germline lookup yields CDR1 PRHDT and CDR2 FYEKMQ (reference sequence). The CDR3 loop spans 16 amino acids. The CDR3 DNA follows: TGTGCCAGCAGCTCCTTAGCGGGAGGGACTCTCGATGAGCAGTCCTTC. Translating it yields CASSSLAGGTLDEQSF.

Many counts were recorded for this clonotype. The chain carries TRBV6-1 and TRBJ1-1; D remains unclear. This CDR3 is 12 amino acids long. The V gene lost 7 bases and the J gene lost 3 bases, with 9 bases spanning the gap. Germline V gives CDR1 MNHNS, CDR2 SASEGT. The CDR3 sequence is CASNRADTEAFF. The CDR3 DNA is TGTGCCAGCAATCGAGCGGACACTGAAGCTTTCTTT.

The sample holds a few counts of this clonotype. This may arise from a read error, as a much more abundant clone is one base away. The chain combines TRBV3-1 with TRBJ1-3, with TRBD1 identical over 7 bases. V gave up 6 bases and J gave up 11 bases; unmatched junction bases: 4. Germline CDR1 LGHDT, CDR2 YNNKEL (reference sequence). The CDR3 totals 11 residues. In nucleotides, the CDR3 is TGTGCCAGCAGACAGGGGAACGCCATATATTTT. Its translation: CASRQGNAIYF.

The CDR3 sequence is CASSQNPGTDGYTF. In DNA form, the CDR3 reads TGTGCCAGCAGCCAAAACCCGGGGACGGATGGCTACACCTTC. J is TRBJ1-2 and V is TRBV6-1; possibly TRBD1 for D (5 bases). The CDR3 is made up of 14 amino acids. With 6 bases removed from V and 6 bases from J, the gap between germline ends came to 17 bases. Germline CDR1 reads MNHNS; CDR2 reads SASEGT.

A few counts support this clonotype. V usage is TRBV18 and J usage is TRBJ2-1; perhaps TRBD2 as D (6 bases). The CDR3 spans 14 residues. The V gene lost 0 bases and the J gene lost 8 bases, with 11 bases spanning the gap. Germline loops: CDR1 KGHSH, CDR2 LQKENI. CDR3 DNA: TGTGCCAGCTCACCACCGGTCAGGGAGGATGAGCAGTTCTTC. This sequence encodes CASSPPVREDEQFF.

At least ten counts were recorded for this clonotype. The J gene is TRBJ2-7, the V gene TRBV7-2, with 8 bases that match TRBD2. V shed 3 bases and J 4 bases; nucleotides not matched to a gene: 5. CDR1 SGHTA and CDR2 FQGNSA come from the germline V gene. This CDR3 spans 14 amino acids. The CDR3 nucleotides read TGTGCCAGCAGCTTCGAGCGGGGGACTTACGAGCAGTACTTC. Its translation: CASSFERGTYEQYF.

Concerning this clonotype: A much larger clone lies one base from this, so it may be a read error. The chain uses TRBV2 and TRBJ2-2, with TRBD2 identical over 11 bases. Germline-derived CDR1 and CDR2 are SNHLY and FYNNEI. V shed 7 bases, J shed 8 bases, and the junction held 9 bases outside the gene matches. This CDR3 has 15 amino acids. In nucleotides, the CDR3 is TGTGCCAGCAAAGTAGCGGGAGGGCCTGTGGGGGAGCTGTTTTTT. It specifies CASKVAGGPVGELFF.

In this sample, this clonotype turned up many times. CDR3 sequence (DNA): TGCAGTGCTTCCGGGGCGCTAAGCTCCTATAATTCACCCCTCCACTTT. Its translation is CSASGALSSYNSPLHF. The chain couples TRBV20-1 to TRBJ1-6; tentative D call: TRBD1 (5 bases). Germline V lookup: CDR1 DFQATT, CDR2 SNEGSKA (reference sequence). V shed 5 bases and J shed 0 bases, with 14 bases lying between them. The CDR3 loop spans 16 amino acids.

This clonotype was counted many times. The V gene is TRBV20-1, the J gene TRBJ2-3, with a tentative D call TRBD2 (6 bases). The V and J ends lost 3 bases and 2 bases respectively, with 15 bases between them. The germline V gene encodes CDR1 DFQATT and CDR2 SNEGSKA (reference sequence). The CDR3 is made up of 15 amino acids. The CDR3 DNA sequence: TGCAGTGCTAGTACACTAGCATTATTCACAGATACGCAGTATTTT. This sequence encodes CSASTLALFTDTQYF.

Details on this clonotype: Being one base from a much bigger clone, this may be a read error. This chain uses TRBV7-9 with TRBJ2-5, with a possible D match to TRBD1 (6 bases). Germline loops: CDR1 SEHNR, CDR2 FQNEAQ (reference sequence). Trimming took off 5 bases at V and 7 bases at J, with 20 bases between the two ends. The CDR3 has 15 amino acids. In nucleotides, the CDR3 is TGTGCCAGCAGCCCGTGGGACACGGGTTATGGGACCCAGTACTTC. It translates to CASSPWDTGYGTQYF. Full variable domain (missing parts from reference TRBV7-9 and TRBJ2-5): DTGVSQNPRHKITKRGQNVTFRCDPISEHNRLYWYRQTLGQGPEFLTYFQNEAQLEKSRLLSDRFSAERPKGSFSTLEIQRTEQGDSAMYLCASSPWDTGYGTQYFGPGTRLLVL.

This chain connects TRBV12-5 to TRBJ1-1; 8 positions match TRBD1. CDR3 length: 13 amino acids. Germline V gene data show CDR1 as LGHNT and CDR2 as FRNRAP. The junction had 6 bases not matched to a gene; V was cut back by 1 base and J by 11 bases. This CDR3 is CASGLDRTGTAFF. The CDR3, as DNA: TGTGCTAGTGGTTTGGACAGGACAGGGACCGCTTTCTTT.

Ten or more counts support this clonotype. V is TRBV27 and J is TRBJ2-7; TRBD1 aligns across 8 bases. V was clipped by 4 bases and J by 6 bases; unmatched bases: 8. The germline gives CDR1 MNHEY, CDR2 SMNVEV (reference sequence). This CDR3 is built from 14 residues. The CDR3 spells CASSSPPGGPEQYF. The DNA for the CDR3 is TGTGCCAGCAGTTCGCCGCCAGGGGGCCCCGAGCAGTACTTC.

The V and J genes are TRBV9 and TRBJ2-2; TRBD2 agrees at 9 bases. V lost 0 bases, J lost 3 bases, and 6 bases stayed unmatched. The CDR3 has 17 residues. Germline V gene data show CDR1 as SGDLS and CDR2 as YYNGEE. The CDR3 region is CASSVVGAGGHTGELFF. In DNA form, the CDR3 reads TGTGCCAGCAGCGTAGTAGGAGCGGGGGGTCACACCGGGGAGCTGTTTTTT.

This clonotype was observed a handful of times. The rearrangement links TRBV9 to TRBJ2-3; D could derive from TRBD1 or TRBD2 (5 bases each). The CDR3 sequence is 15 residues long. CDR1 and CDR2 (germline): SGDLS, YYNGEE. V was clipped by 0 bases and J by 3 bases, with 11 bases between them. The CDR3 reads CASSVGGAQTDTQYF. CDR3 DNA: TGTGCCAGCAGCGTAGGAGGGGCGCAGACAGATACGCAGTATTTT.

This clonotype has ten or more counts. The chain combines TRBV6-1 with TRBJ1-1; D is unresolved. Deletions cut 6 bases from V and 1 base from J, with 9 bases between. The germline gives CDR1 MNHNS, CDR2 SASEGT. This CDR3 contains 13 residues. CDR3 protein: CASSPEGNTEAFF. DNA of the CDR3: TGTGCCAGCAGCCCCGAGGGGAACACTGAAGCTTTCTTT.

This clonotype came up many times. The J gene is TRBJ2-1, the V gene TRBV29-1; D possibly corresponds to TRBD1 (5 bases). The CDR3 length is 13 residues. V was pared by 4 bases and J by 4 bases, with 11 bases between. CDR1 and CDR2 (germline): SQVTM, ANQGSEA. In nucleotides, the CDR3 is TGCAGCGTTGTAGGGGCAGAATACAATGAGCAGTTCTTC. Its protein is CSVVGAEYNEQFF.